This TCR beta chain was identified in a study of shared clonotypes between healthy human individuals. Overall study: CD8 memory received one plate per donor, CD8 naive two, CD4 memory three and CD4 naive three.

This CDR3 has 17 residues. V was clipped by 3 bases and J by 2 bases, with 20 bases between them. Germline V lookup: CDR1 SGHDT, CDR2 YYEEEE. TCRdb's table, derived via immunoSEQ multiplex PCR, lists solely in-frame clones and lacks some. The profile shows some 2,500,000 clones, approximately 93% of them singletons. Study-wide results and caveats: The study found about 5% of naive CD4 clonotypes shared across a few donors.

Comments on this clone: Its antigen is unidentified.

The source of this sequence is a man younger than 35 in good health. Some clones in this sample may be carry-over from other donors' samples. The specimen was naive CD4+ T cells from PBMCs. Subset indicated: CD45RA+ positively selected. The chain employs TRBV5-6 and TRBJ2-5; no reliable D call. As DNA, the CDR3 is TGTGCCAGCAGCTACGGTGGACGGACCATTCTACAAGAGACCCAGTACTTC. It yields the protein CASSYGGRTILQETQYF.